This TCR beta chain was sequenced in a study of cytomegalovirus exposure and HLA in healthy donors. Notes on the study in general: It was reported that TCR beta sequences correctly inferred the HLA-A and HLA-B alleles for most subjects. An apparent linkage of common viral pathogens to several of the most significant clusters emerged in a later analysis.

PCR employed 60 Vbeta and 13 Jbeta primers. Using immunoSEQ multiplex PCR, the repertoire was profiled, and TCRdb retains in-frame clones only, with some absent. Counted here are some 180,000 clones, just under 80% occurring once; the ten biggest clones make up less than 3.5%. Germline CDR1 reads PRHDT; CDR2 reads FYEKMQ (reference sequence). Trimming took 6 bases from V and 6 from J, leaving 17 bases between them. CDR3 length: 15 residues. Remarks on this clone: Its antigen is unknown.

Sequenced material: PBMCs. This sequence originates from a female donor in good health and CMV-seronegative. This rearrangement joins TRBV13 to TRBJ2-2; a possible D gene is TRBD2 (6 bases). The CDR3 DNA reads TGTGCCAGCAGAAGACTAGTAGGTCGCCCCGGGGAGCTGTTTTTT. It codes for CASRRLVGRPGELFF.